This T cell receptor (beta chain) was recovered during a study of blood T cell repertoires in COVID-19. Produced via immunoSEQ multiplex PCR; TCRdb's table is partial and in-frame only. The sample shows approximately 240,000 clones, roughly nine tenths of them seen only once. The CDR3 length is 18 residues. The V gene's germline CDR1 is LNHDA and CDR2 SQIVND (reference sequence). With 7 bases removed from V and 2 bases from J, the gap between germline ends came to 24 bases. V usage is TRBV19 and J usage is TRBJ1-5; possible D gene TRBD1, 5 bases. This TCR was recovered from a woman in her 30s with acute COVID-19. The sample comprised PBMCs or T cells enriched from blood (not recorded which). CDR3 amino acids: CASTMGGMLRWGNQPQHF. The CDR3 DNA follows: TGTGCCAGTACCATGGGGGGGATGTTGAGATGGGGCAATCAGCCCCAGCATTTT.